The present T cell receptor beta chain was sequenced within a study of identical twins. Study outcomes and limitations: Potential partial confounding of zero-insertion analyses by invariant MAIT and iNKT cells was noted.

A single record per CDR3 protein comes from TCRdb applying MiXCR to the 5' RACE reads. The sample contains a few hundred thousand distinct CDR3 sequences, more than 20% of which appear only once. A note on this clonotype: Antigen specificity is unknown.

Trimming removed 4 bases at V and 7 bases at J, with 11 bases between. Germline V lookup: CDR1 SGDLS, CDR2 YYNGEE. This CDR3 spans 13 amino acids. Another study also made use of these data, one on T cells expressing NK-cell markers. According to that study: Seropositivity for HCMV was found in most of the eight sequenced donors, with one seronegative. Topping the CD3+CD56-NKG2C+ fraction as well were these clonotypes, in a handful of donors. Whether expanded NKG2C+ T cell clones were HCMV specific stayed uncertain.

Specimen: CD4+ T cells sorted from blood. This TCR derives from a woman between 18 and 29 years old in good health. V and J are TRBV9 and TRBJ1-4; D is uncertain. CDR3 in amino acids: CASSLMEGEKLFF. The CDR3 region has the DNA TGTGCCAGCAGCCTAATGGAGGGTGAAAAACTGTTTTTT.